This TCR beta chain was retrieved from a study of response to subunit inactivated influenza vaccine. Whole-study results and caveats: Authors suggested each seasonal flu vaccination may recruit only limited numbers of new T cells.

TCRdb reanalysed the RT-PCR reads using MiXCR and keeps one entry per CDR3 protein. The repertoire has about 300,000 distinct CDR3 sequences, around a fifth of them found once; the top ten carry about 9.4%. This clonotype was detected a few times. Antigen unknown. The TCR sequence derives from a man aged 50 to 69 who received an inactivated influenza vaccine. Sequencing was performed on PBMCs from blood, taken less than 22 months after vaccination.

CDR3 residues: CSARLAGGVETQYF. CDR3 sequence (DNA): TGCAGTGCTAGGTTAGCGGGAGGTGTGGAGACCCAGTACTTC. J is TRBJ2-5 and V is TRBV20-1; TRBD2 matches 10 bases. V shed 3 bases, J shed 5 bases, and the junction held 6 bases outside the gene matches. The CDR3 loop spans 14 amino acids. Germline V gene lookup returns CDR1 DFQATT and CDR2 SNEGSKA (reference sequence).